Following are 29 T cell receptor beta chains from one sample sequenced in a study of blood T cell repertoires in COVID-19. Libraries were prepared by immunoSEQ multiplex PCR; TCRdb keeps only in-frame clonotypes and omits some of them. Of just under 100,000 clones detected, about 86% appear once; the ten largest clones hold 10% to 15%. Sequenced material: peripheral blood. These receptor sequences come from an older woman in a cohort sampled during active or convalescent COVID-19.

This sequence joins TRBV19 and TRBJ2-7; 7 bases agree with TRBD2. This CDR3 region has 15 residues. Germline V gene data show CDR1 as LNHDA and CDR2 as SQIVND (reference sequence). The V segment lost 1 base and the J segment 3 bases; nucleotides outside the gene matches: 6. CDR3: CASSIGSGANYEQYF. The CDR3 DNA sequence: TGTGCCAGTAGTATAGGGAGCGGGGCGAACTACGAGCAGTACTTC. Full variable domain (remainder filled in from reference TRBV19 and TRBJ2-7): DGGITQSPKYLFRKEGQNVTLSCEQNLNHDAMYWYRQDPGQGLRLIYYSQIVNDFQKGDIAEGYSVSREKKESFPLTVTSAQKNPTAFYLCASSIGSGANYEQYFGPGTRLTVT.

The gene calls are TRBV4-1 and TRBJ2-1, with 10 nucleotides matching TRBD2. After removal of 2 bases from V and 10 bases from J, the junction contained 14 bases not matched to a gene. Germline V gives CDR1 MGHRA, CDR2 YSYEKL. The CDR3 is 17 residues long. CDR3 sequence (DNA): TGCGCCAGCAGCCAACACCCTAGCGGGGGCCTCACGCGGGAGCAGTTCTTC. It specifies CASSQHPSGGLTREQFF.

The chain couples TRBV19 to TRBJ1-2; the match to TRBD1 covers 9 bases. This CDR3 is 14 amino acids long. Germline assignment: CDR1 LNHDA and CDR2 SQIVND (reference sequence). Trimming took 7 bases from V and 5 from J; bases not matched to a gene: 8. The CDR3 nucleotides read TGTGCCAGTACTGACAGGGGGTCGGGATATGGCTACACCTTC. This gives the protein CASTDRGSGYGYTF.

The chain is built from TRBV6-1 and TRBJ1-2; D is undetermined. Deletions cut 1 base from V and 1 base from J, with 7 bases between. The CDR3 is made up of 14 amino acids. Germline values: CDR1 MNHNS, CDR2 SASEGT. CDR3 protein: CASSEVGHNYGYTF. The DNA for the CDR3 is TGTGCCAGCAGTGAAGTGGGCCATAACTATGGCTACACCTTC.

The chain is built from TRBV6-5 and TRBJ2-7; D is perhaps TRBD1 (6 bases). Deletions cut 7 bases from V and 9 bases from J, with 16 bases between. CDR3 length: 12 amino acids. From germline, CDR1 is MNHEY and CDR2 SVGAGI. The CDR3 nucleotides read TGTGCCAGCACCCTGGACAGTGAAACGCAGTACTTC. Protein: CASTLDSETQYF.

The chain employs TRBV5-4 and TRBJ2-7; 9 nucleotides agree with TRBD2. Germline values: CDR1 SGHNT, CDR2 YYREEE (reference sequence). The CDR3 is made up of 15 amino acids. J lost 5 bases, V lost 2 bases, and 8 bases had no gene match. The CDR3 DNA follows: TGTGCCAGCAGCTTCTATGGCGGGAGGGACCACGAGCAGTACTTC. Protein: CASSFYGGRDHEQYF.

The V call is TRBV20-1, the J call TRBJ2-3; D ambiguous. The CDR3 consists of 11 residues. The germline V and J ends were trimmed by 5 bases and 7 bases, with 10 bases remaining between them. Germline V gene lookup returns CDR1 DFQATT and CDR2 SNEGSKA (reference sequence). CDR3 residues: CSASTSNTQYF. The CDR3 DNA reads TGCAGTGCTTCAACATCAAATACGCAGTATTTT.

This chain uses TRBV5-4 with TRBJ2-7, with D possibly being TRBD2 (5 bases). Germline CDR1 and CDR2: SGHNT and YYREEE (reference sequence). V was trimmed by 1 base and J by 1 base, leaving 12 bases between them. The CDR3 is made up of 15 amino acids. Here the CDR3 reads CASSLNGGRSYEQYF. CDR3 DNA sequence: TGTGCCAGCAGCTTGAATGGAGGTAGATCCTACGAGCAGTACTTC.

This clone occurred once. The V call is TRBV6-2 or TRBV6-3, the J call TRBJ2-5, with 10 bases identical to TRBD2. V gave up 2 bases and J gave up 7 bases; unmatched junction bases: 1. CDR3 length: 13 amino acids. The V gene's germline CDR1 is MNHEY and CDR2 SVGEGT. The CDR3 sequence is CASSYERGGTQYF. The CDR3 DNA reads TGTGCCAGCAGTTACGAGCGGGGGGGGACCCAGTACTTC.

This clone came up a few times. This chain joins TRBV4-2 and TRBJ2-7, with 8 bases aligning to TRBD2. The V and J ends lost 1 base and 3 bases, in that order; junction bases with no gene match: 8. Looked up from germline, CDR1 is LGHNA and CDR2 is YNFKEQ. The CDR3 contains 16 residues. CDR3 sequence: CASSQAGGPSDYEQYF. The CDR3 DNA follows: TGTGCCAGCAGCCAAGCGGGAGGGCCCTCCGACTACGAGCAGTACTTC.

CDR3 protein: CASSVFQYGYTF. DNA for the CDR3: TGTGCCAGCAGCGTATTTCAGTATGGCTACACCTTC. The gene calls are TRBV9 and TRBJ1-2; no reliable D call. Germline CDR1 is SGDLS and CDR2 is YYNGEE. This CDR3 comprises 12 residues. The ends were cut back, 1 base at V and 5 bases at J, with 6 bases in the middle.

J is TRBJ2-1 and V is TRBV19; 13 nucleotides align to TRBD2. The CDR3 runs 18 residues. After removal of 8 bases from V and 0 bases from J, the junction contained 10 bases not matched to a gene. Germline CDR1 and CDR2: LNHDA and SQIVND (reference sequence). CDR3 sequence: CASSTGLAGFSSYNEQFF. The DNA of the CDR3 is TGTGCCAGTTCGACGGGACTAGCGGGATTCAGCTCCTACAATGAGCAGTTCTTC.

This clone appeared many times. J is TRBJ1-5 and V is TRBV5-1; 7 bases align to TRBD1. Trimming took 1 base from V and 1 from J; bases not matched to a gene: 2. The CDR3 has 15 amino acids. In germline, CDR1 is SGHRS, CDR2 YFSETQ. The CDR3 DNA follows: TGCGCCAGCAGCTTGACAGGGGCGAGCAATCAGCCCCAGCATTTT. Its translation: CASSLTGASNQPQHF.

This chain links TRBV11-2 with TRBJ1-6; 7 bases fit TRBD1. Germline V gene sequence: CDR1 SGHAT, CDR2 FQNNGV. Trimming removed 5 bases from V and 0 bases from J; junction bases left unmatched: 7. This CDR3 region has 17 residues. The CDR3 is CASSRDRASSYNSPLHF. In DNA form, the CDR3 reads TGTGCCAGCAGCCGCGACAGGGCGAGCTCCTATAATTCACCCCTCCACTTT.

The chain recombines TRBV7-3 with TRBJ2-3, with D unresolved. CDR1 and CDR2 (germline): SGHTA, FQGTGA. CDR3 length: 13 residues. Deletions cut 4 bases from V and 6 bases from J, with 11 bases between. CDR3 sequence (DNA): TGTGCCAGCAGCTCTAGTTCCGGGGATACGCAGTATTTT. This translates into CASSSSSGDTQYF.

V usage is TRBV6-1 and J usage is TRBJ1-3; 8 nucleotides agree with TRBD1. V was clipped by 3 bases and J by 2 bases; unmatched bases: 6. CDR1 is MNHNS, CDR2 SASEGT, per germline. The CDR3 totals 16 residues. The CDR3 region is CASSDHRGVAGNTIYF. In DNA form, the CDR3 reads TGTGCCAGCAGTGACCACAGGGGGGTTGCTGGAAACACCATATATTTT.

The DNA of the CDR3 is TGTGCCAGCAGCCAAGTTTTACAGGGTGAGAATGAGCAGTTCTTC. It specifies CASSQVLQGENEQFF. This rearrangement joins TRBV3-1 (or the pseudogene TRBV3-2) to TRBJ2-1, with D perhaps TRBD1 (6 bases). This CDR3 spans 15 amino acids. The germline V gene has CDR1 LGHDT and CDR2 YNNKEL (reference sequence). V dropped 1 base and J dropped 7 bases, with 14 bases sitting between them.

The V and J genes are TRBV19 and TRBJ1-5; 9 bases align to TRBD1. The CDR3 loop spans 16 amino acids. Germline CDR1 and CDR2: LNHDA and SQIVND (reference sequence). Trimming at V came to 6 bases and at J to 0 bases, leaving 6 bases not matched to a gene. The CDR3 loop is CASRTTGGDSNQPQHF. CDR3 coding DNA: TGTGCCAGTAGAACGACAGGGGGGGATAGCAATCAGCCCCAGCATTTT.

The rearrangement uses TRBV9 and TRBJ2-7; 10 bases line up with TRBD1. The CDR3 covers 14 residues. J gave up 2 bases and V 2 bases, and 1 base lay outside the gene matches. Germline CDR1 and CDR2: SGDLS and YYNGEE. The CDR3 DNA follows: TGTGCCAGCAGCGTGGGGACAGGGGCCTACGAGCAGTACTTC. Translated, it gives CASSVGTGAYEQYF. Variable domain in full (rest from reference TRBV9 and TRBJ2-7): DSGVTQTPKHLITATGQRVTLRCSPRSGDLSVYWYQQSLDQGLQFLIQYYNGEERAKGNILERFSAQQFPDLHSELNLSSLELGDSALYFCASSVGTGAYEQYFGPGTRLTVT.

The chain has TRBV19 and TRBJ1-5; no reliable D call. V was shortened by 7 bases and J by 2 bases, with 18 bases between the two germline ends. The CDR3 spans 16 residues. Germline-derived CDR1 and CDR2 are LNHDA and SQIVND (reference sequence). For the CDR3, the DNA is TGTGCCAGTACTCCCATGCCGGGTCGGGGCAATCAGCCCCAGCATTTT. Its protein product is CASTPMPGRGNQPQHF.

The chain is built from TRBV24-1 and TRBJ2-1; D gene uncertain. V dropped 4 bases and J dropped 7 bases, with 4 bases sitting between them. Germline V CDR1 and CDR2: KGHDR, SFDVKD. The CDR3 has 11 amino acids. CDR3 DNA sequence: TGTGCCACCAGTGACCCGAATGAGCAGTTCTTC. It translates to CATSDPNEQFF.

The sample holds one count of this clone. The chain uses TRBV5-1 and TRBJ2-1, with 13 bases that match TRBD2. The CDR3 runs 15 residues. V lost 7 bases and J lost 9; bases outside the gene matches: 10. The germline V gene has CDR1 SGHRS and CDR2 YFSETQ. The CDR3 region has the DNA TGCGCCAGCGGGCAGACTAGCGGGAGGATGGGTGAGCAGTTCTTC. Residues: CASGQTSGRMGEQFF.

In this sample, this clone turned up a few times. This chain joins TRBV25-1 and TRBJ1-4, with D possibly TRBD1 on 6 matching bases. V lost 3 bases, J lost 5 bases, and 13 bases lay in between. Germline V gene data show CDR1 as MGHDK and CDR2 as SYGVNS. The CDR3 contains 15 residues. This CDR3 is CASSERRGVNEKLFF. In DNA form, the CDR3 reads TGTGCCAGCAGTGAGCGCAGGGGCGTAAATGAAAAACTGTTTTTT.

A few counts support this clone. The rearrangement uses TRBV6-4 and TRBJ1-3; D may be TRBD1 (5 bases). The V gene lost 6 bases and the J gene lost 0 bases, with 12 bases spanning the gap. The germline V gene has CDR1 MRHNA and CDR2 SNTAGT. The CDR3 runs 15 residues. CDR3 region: CASRQVRNSGNTIYF. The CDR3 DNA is TGTGCCAGCAGACAGGTCAGAAACTCTGGAAACACCATATATTTT.

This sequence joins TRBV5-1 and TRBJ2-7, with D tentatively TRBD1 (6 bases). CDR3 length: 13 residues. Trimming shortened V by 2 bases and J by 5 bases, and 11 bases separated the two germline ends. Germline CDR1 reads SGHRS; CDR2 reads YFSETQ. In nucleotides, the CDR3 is TGCGCCAGCAGCTTTTCACAGGGAAACGAGCAGTACTTC. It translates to CASSFSQGNEQYF.

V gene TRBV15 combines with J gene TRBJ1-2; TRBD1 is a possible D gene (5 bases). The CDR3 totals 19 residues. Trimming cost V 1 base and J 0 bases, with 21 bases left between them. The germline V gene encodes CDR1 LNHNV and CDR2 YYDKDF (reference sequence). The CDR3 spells CATSRGRGQGSAPNYGYTF. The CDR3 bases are TGTGCCACCAGCAGAGGGAGGGGTCAGGGATCAGCTCCTAACTATGGCTACACCTTC. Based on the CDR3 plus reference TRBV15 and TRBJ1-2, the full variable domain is DAMVIQNPRYQVTQFGKPVTLSCSQTLNHNVMYWYQQKSSQAPKLLFHYYDKDFNNEADTPDNFQSRRPNTSFCFLDIRSPGLGDTAMYLCATSRGRGQGSAPNYGYTFGSGTRLTVV.

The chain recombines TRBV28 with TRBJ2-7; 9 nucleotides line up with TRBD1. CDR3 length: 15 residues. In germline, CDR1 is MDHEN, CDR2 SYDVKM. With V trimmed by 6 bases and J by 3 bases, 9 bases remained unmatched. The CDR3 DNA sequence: TGTGCCAGCAGCTCAACGGGACAGGGTTACTACGAGCAGTACTTC. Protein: CASSSTGQGYYEQYF.

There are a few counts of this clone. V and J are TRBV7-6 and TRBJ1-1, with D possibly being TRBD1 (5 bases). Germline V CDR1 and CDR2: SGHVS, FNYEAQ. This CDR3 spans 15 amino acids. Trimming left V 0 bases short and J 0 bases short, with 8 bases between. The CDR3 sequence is CASSLADSMNTEAFF. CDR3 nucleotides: TGTGCCAGCAGCTTAGCCGACAGCATGAACACTGAAGCTTTCTTT. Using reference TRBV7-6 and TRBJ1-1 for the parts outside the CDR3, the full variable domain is GAGVSQSPRYKVTKRGQDVALRCDPISGHVSLYWYRQALGQGPEFLTYFNYEAQQDKSGLPNDRFSAERPEGSISTLTIQRTEQRDSAMYRCASSLADSMNTEAFFGQGTRLTVV.

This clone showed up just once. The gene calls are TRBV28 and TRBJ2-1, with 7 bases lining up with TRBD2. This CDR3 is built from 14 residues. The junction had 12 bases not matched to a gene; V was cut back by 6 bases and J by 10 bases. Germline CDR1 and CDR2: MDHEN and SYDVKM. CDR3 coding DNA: TGTGCCAGCAGCCAATCCCCCCCACTAGCGGAGCAGTTCTTC. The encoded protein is CASSQSPPLAEQFF.